These 17 T cell receptor beta chains came from one sample sequenced in a study of cytomegalovirus exposure and HLA in healthy donors. Both 60 Vbeta primers and 13 Jbeta primers went into the PCR. Method: immunoSEQ multiplex PCR; TCRdb's copy keeps in-frame clones and lacks some. This repertoire shows roughly 100,000 clones, less than 80% found once; its top ten account for more than 3%. Sequenced material: PBMCs. These receptors were taken from a man in his 60s in good health and CMV-seronegative.

This clone occurred a few times. V usage is TRBV6-5 and J usage is TRBJ2-3, with a weak D call TRBD2 (6 bases). The CDR3 is 14 residues long. Germline CDR1 is MNHEY and CDR2 is SVGAGI. The ends were cut back, 6 bases at V and 3 bases at J, with 13 bases in the middle. The DNA of the CDR3 is TGTGCCAGCAGCGGTAGGAGGGCAACAGATACGCAGTATTTT. Encoded protein: CASSGRRATDTQYF.

This clone was found once. The rearrangement joins TRBV5-6 to TRBJ2-5; no clear D. The CDR3 totals 12 residues. Trimming left V 0 bases short and J 4 bases short, with 4 bases between. The germline gives CDR1 SGHDT, CDR2 YYEEEE. Here the CDR3 DNA reads TGTGCCAGCAGCTTGGCCCGAGAGACCCAGTACTTC. Its translation is CASSLARETQYF. Variable domain in full (rest from reference TRBV5-6 and TRBJ2-5): DAGVTQSPTHLIKTRGQQVTLRCSPKSGHDTVSWYQQALGQGPQFIFQYYEEEERQRGNFPDRFSGHQFPNYSSELNVNALLLGDSALYLCASSLARETQYFGPGTRLLVL.

The V gene is TRBV7-3, the J gene TRBJ2-7; a weak D match, TRBD1 (5 bases). The CDR3 spans 14 residues. V was trimmed by 5 bases and J by 3 bases, leaving 14 bases between them. Germline lookup yields CDR1 SGHTA and CDR2 FQGTGA. The CDR3 nucleotides are TGTGCCAGCAGCCCCACAGGAGTCGGCTACGAGCAGTACTTC. Protein sequence: CASSPTGVGYEQYF.

Details on this clone: Likely a read error: the CDR3 ends without its conserved phenylalanine or tryptophan. V and J are TRBV7-8 and TRBJ1-6; D is uncertain. Trimming pared 8 bases from V and 10 bases from J, leaving 15 bases between. CDR1 is SGHVS and CDR2 is FQNEAQ in the germline V gene. The CDR3 runs to 13 residues. In DNA, the CDR3 is TGTGCCAGCCTCCCCGATCATAGCTCACCCCTCCACCTT. Translation gives CASLPDHSSPLHL.

The V call is TRBV19, the J call TRBJ2-2, with D possibly TRBD1 on 6 matching bases. Germline CDR1 is LNHDA and CDR2 is SQIVND (reference sequence). This CDR3 contains 14 residues. Trimming took off 3 bases at V and 5 bases at J, with 10 bases between the two ends. CDR3 residues: CASSMRTDTGELFF. The CDR3 DNA is TGTGCCAGTAGTATGAGGACAGATACCGGGGAGCTGTTTTTT.

The chain combines TRBV11-3 with TRBJ2-2; TRBD2 matches 12 bases. The V gene end was trimmed by 5 bases and the J gene end by 3 bases; junction bases not matched to a gene: 7. The germline V gene encodes CDR1 SGHNT and CDR2 YENEEA. The CDR3 is 17 residues long. The CDR3 DNA follows: TGTGCCAGCAGCAACCTAGCGGGGGGGCCGGACACCGGGGAGCTGTTTTTT. Translating gives CASSNLAGGPDTGELFF.

Regarding this clone: Germline is not matched at one junction end, which may reflect a read error. V gene TRBV5-4 combines with J gene TRBJ2-5; D call uncertain. From germline, CDR1 is SGHNT and CDR2 YYREEE (reference sequence). This CDR3 is built from 11 residues. The CDR3 DNA follows: TGTGCCAGCAGCTTGGAGGAGACCCAATACTTC. Its protein is CASSLEETQYF.

This clone has just a few counts. The J gene is TRBJ2-5, the V gene TRBV13; 10 positions agree with TRBD2. This CDR3 comprises 18 residues. Germline lookup yields CDR1 PRHDT and CDR2 FYEKMQ (reference sequence). V trimming: 0 bases; J trimming: 2 bases; junction bases outside the gene matches: 9. This CDR3 reads CASSLGRERGGGQETQYF. CDR3 nucleotides: TGTGCCAGCAGCTTAGGCCGGGAGCGGGGGGGCGGTCAAGAGACCCAGTACTTC.

CDR3 nucleotide sequence: TGTGCCAGCAGCCAAGGGGGTTGGCAGGGTGTTCAGAACACCATATATTTT. Its translation: CASSQGGWQGVQNTIYF. The V and J genes are TRBV4-2 and TRBJ1-3, with a possible D match to TRBD1 (5 bases). V lost 1 base to trimming and J lost 7 bases, with 20 bases between them. Germline values: CDR1 LGHNA, CDR2 YNFKEQ. This CDR3 contains 17 residues.

The V call is TRBV11-1, the J call TRBJ1-4; perhaps TRBD1 as D (6 bases). V lost 5 bases and J lost 5, with 12 bases in between. CDR3 length equals 14 residues. CDR1 is SGHAT, CDR2 FQDESV, per germline (reference sequence). CDR3 DNA: TGTGCCAGCAGCCTGGACAGCTTGAATGAAAAACTGTTTTTT. Protein: CASSLDSLNEKLFF.

The rearrangement uses TRBV19 and TRBJ2-7; D possibly corresponds to TRBD1 (5 bases). From germline, CDR1 is LNHDA and CDR2 SQIVND (reference sequence). This CDR3 contains 15 residues. V dropped 3 bases and J dropped 2 bases, with 14 bases sitting between them. This CDR3 is CASSIQGGGAYEQYF. DNA of the CDR3: TGTGCCAGTAGTATCCAGGGTGGTGGGGCCTACGAGCAGTACTTC.

The chain is built from TRBV5-8 and TRBJ1-4; perhaps TRBD1 as D (5 bases). CDR1 is SGHTS, CDR2 YDEGEE, per germline. V was pared by 0 bases and J by 8 bases, with 14 bases between. This CDR3 spans 15 amino acids. The CDR3, as DNA: TGTGCCAGCAGCTTGGGACAGACCAATGAAGAAAAACTGTTTTTT. The encoded protein is CASSLGQTNEEKLFF.

The V and J genes are TRBV5-4 and TRBJ2-5; D perhaps matches TRBD1 (5 bases). Germline loops: CDR1 SGHNT, CDR2 YYREEE (reference sequence). This CDR3 is built from 15 residues. V was cut by 0 bases and J by 1 base, with 10 bases left in between. In nucleotides, the CDR3 is TGTGCCAGCAGCTTGGAGGTAGGGGCCCAAGAGACCCAGTACTTC. This encodes CASSLEVGAQETQYF. Looking up the rest from reference TRBV5-4 and TRBJ2-5 gives the full variable domain: ETGVTQSPTHLIKTRGQQVTLRCSSQSGHNTVSWYQQALGQGPQFIFQYYREEENGRGNFPPRFSGLQFPNYSSELNVNALELDDSALYLCASSLEVGAQETQYFGPGTRLLVL.

The chain recombines TRBV6-5 with TRBJ2-7, with 7 bases aligning to TRBD2. Looked up from germline, CDR1 is MNHEY and CDR2 is SVGAGI. There are 15 residues in the CDR3. Trimming at V came to 7 bases and at J to 1 base, leaving 10 bases not matched to a gene. The DNA of the CDR3 is TGTGCCAGCATCCAAAATCGGGGGGAGTCCTACGAGCAGTACTTC. Amino acid sequence: CASIQNRGESYEQYF.

This chain uses TRBV9 with TRBJ2-7; D perhaps matches TRBD1 (6 bases). CDR3 size: 15 residues. V gave up 3 bases and J gave up 4 bases, with 17 bases separating them. Germline V gives CDR1 SGDLS, CDR2 YYNGEE. The CDR3 coding sequence is TGTGCCAGCAGCGCAAACGTACAGGGTTTGTACGAGCAGTACTTC. The encoded protein is CASSANVQGLYEQYF.

The genes are TRBV30 and TRBJ2-1; 10 nucleotides line up with TRBD1. This CDR3 is built from 14 residues. CDR1 and CDR2 from the germline V gene are GTSNPN and SVGIG (reference sequence). The V and J ends lost 3 bases and 8 bases, in that order; junction bases with no gene match: 7. The CDR3 here is CAWSWTGGRDEQFF. The DNA for the CDR3 is TGTGCCTGGAGCTGGACAGGGGGTAGGGATGAGCAGTTCTTC.

The chain employs TRBV7-3 and TRBJ2-3, with 13 nucleotides matching TRBD2. The CDR3 spans 18 residues. Germline V gives CDR1 SGHTA, CDR2 FQGTGA. V lost 5 bases, J lost 3 bases, and 11 bases stayed unmatched. CDR3 bases: TGTGCCAGCAGCCACGGGACTAGCGGGAAGAGACGTACAGATACGCAGTATTTT. Its translation: CASSHGTSGKRRTDTQYF.